What follows describes a single T cell receptor (beta chain). The data derive from a study of blood T cell repertoires in COVID-19. Turning to the study itself: Some COVID-19 samples were acute and others convalescent; all came from the United States, Italy and Spain. PBMCs, B-cell-depleted T cells, or T cells provided the cDNA or gDNA that made up the material.

Per germline, CDR1 SGHDT and CDR2 YYEEEE. V gave up 7 bases and J gave up 2 bases, with 15 bases separating them. This CDR3 region has 14 residues. As processed by the authors: Estimation of nucleated cell counts relied on the amplification of reference gene primers. TCRdb's copy holds only in-frame clones and misses some; the assay was immunoSEQ multiplex PCR. The D gene and trimming were derived from the DNA, and the V and J assignments and clone size from that table. Of over 90,000 clones listed, around 84% are singletons. The origin of this receptor is a woman in her fifties or sixties in a cohort sampled during active or convalescent COVID-19. Input material: peripheral blood. The chain carries TRBV5-6 and TRBJ1-1, with a tentative D call TRBD1 (5 bases). In DNA form, the CDR3 reads TGTGCCAGCTTGCGACAGCTCCCAAACACTGAAGCTTTCTTT. This translates into CASLRQLPNTEAFF.